These 14 T cell receptor beta chains originate from one sample sequenced in a study of radiotherapy plus CTLA-4 blockade in lung cancer. Measured with immunoSEQ multiplex PCR; TCRdb has only the in-frame clones, and not every one. The repertoire has about 60,000 clones, around 80% of them found once; the top ten carry 3.5% to 4%. This specimen was peripheral blood, taken from a patient treated with radiotherapy plus ipilimumab. The source is a human donor with non-small cell lung cancer who had a partial response to radiotherapy plus ipilimumab.

The chain employs TRBV19 and TRBJ2-2, with 8 bases fitting TRBD1. Germline values: CDR1 LNHDA, CDR2 SQIVND (reference sequence). The V segment lost 5 bases and the J segment 3 bases; nucleotides outside the gene matches: 5. CDR3 length: 15 amino acids. CDR3 bases: TGTGCCAGTAGTCGGACAGGGTCCTACACCGGGGAGCTGTTTTTT. Translation: CASSRTGSYTGELFF. The whole variable domain, filled in from reference TRBV19 and TRBJ2-2, reads DGGITQSPKYLFRKEGQNVTLSCEQNLNHDAMYWYRQDPGQGLRLIYYSQIVNDFQKGDIAEGYSVSREKKESFPLTVTSAQKNPTAFYLCASSRTGSYTGELFFGEGSRLTVL.

This sequence joins TRBV4-2 and TRBJ2-1; 9 bases agree with TRBD2. The CDR3 has 16 amino acids. V lost 4 bases to trimming and J lost 6 bases; unmatched junction nucleotides: 10. Germline values: CDR1 LGHNA, CDR2 YNFKEQ. The CDR3 protein is CASSPPGKAGGNEQFF. The CDR3 DNA is TGTGCCAGCAGCCCCCCGGGTAAAGCGGGGGGCAATGAGCAGTTCTTC.

As DNA, the CDR3 is TGTGCCAGCAGTTTTACGGTCCTGGCGGGGGGTCAGCCCCAGCATTTT. This gives the protein CASSFTVLAGGQPQHF. The chain is built from TRBV7-2 and TRBJ1-5, with TRBD1 as a possible D gene (5 bases). CDR1 is SGHTA, CDR2 FQGNSA, per germline. The V end lost 6 bases, the J end lost 6 bases, and 21 bases lay between the germline ends. The CDR3 covers 16 residues.

V is TRBV5-1 and J is TRBJ2-1, with D perhaps matching TRBD2 (6 bases). V lost 5 bases and J lost 6, with 15 bases in between. The germline CDR1 and CDR2 sequences are SGHRS and YFSETQ. The CDR3 runs to 14 residues. The CDR3 loop is CASRLERGTNEQFF. In nucleotides, the CDR3 is TGCGCCAGCAGACTTGAACGGGGGACCAATGAGCAGTTCTTC.

This chain joins TRBV7-2 and TRBJ2-7; TRBD2 matches at 8 bases. The V gene's germline CDR1 is SGHTA and CDR2 FQGNSA. The CDR3 loop spans 15 amino acids. Trimming cost V 1 base and J 5 bases; bases outside gene matches: 7. CDR3: CASSLGPGGPHEQYF. CDR3 nucleotides: TGTGCCAGCAGCTTAGGTCCGGGGGGGCCACACGAGCAGTACTTC.

A single count supports this clone. The chain combines TRBV6-5 with TRBJ2-1, with 12 positions matching TRBD1. This CDR3 has 15 residues. V shed 6 bases, J shed 7 bases, and the junction held 7 bases outside the gene matches. Germline lookup yields CDR1 MNHEY and CDR2 SVGAGI. This chain's CDR3 is CASRGDRGRGNEQFF. CDR3 nucleotides: TGTGCCAGCAGGGGGGACAGGGGGCGCGGGAATGAGCAGTTCTTC.

This clone was detected only a few times. The chain has TRBV29-1 and TRBJ2-1, with 7 bases that match TRBD1. The CDR3 runs to 12 residues. V lost 6 bases to trimming and J lost 4 bases; unmatched junction nucleotides: 3. CDR1 SQVTM and CDR2 ANQGSEA come from the germline V gene. CDR3 coding DNA: TGCAGCGTGTCGACAGGGTACAATGAGCAGTTCTTC. Its translation: CSVSTGYNEQFF.

The V gene is TRBV6-5, the J gene TRBJ1-2, with D perhaps TRBD1 (6 bases). The CDR3 is made up of 13 amino acids. V lost 6 bases to trimming and J lost 4 bases, with 12 bases between them. Germline V gene sequence: CDR1 MNHEY, CDR2 SVGAGI. The CDR3 coding sequence is TGTGCCAGCAGCCAACAGGGCAGCTATGGCTACACCTTC. Its translation: CASSQQGSYGYTF.

CDR3 region: CASSPGVAGEGETQYF. CDR3 nucleotides: TGTGCCAGCAGCCCCGGGGTAGCGGGGGAAGGGGAGACCCAGTACTTC. The chain combines TRBV5-5 with TRBJ2-5; 9 nucleotides line up with TRBD2. V dropped 4 bases and J dropped 5; count of bases not matched to a gene: 12. Germline V gene lookup returns CDR1 SGHKS and CDR2 YYEKEE (reference sequence). CDR3 length equals 16 residues. Based on the CDR3 plus reference TRBV5-5 and TRBJ2-5, the full variable domain is DAGVTQSPTHLIKTRGQQVTLRCSPISGHKSVSWYQQVLGQGPQFIFQYYEKEERGRGNFPDRFSARQFPNYSSELNVNALLLGDSALYLCASSPGVAGEGETQYFGPGTRLLVL.

V gene TRBV9 combines with J gene TRBJ2-5; 9 nucleotides match TRBD2. The CDR3 has 16 amino acids. Germline CDR1 reads SGDLS; CDR2 reads YYNGEE. V lost 0 bases and J lost 1; bases outside the gene matches: 4. The CDR3 region has the DNA TGTGCCAGCAGCGTAGGTCCAGCGGGGGGCCAAGAGACCCAGTACTTC. As protein: CASSVGPAGGQETQYF.

The gene calls are TRBV6-6 and TRBJ1-2; 8 nucleotides match TRBD1. CDR1 is MNHNY, CDR2 SVGAGI, per germline (reference sequence). V was pared by 2 bases and J by 4 bases, with 3 bases of the junction left unmatched. The CDR3 is 14 amino acids. CDR3 bases: TGTGCCAGCAGTTACGGGACAGGTGTCTATGGCTACACCTTC. Amino acid sequence: CASSYGTGVYGYTF.

For the CDR3, the DNA is TGCGCCAGCAGTGAGCGACGGGCCTATAATTCACCCCTCCACTTT. Its translation is CASSERRAYNSPLHF. V gene TRBV10-2 combines with J gene TRBJ1-6; D remains ambiguous. The germline gives CDR1 WSHSY, CDR2 SAAADI. Trimming pared 2 bases from V and 2 bases from J, leaving 7 bases between. The CDR3 consists of 15 residues.

The chain joins TRBV6-6 to TRBJ2-1; the D gene is possibly TRBD2 (5 bases). Germline CDR1 reads MNHNY; CDR2 reads SVGAGI (reference sequence). The CDR3 consists of 15 residues. Trimming removed 6 bases at V and 1 base at J, with 13 bases between. The CDR3 coding sequence is TGTGCCAGCAGCGCGGGCCTCTTTTCCTACAATGAGCAGTTCTTC. This gives the protein CASSAGLFSYNEQFF.

The CDR3 DNA reads as TGTGCCAGCAGTGGGCTAGACAGAAAAGCTTTCTTT. Translation: CASSGLDRKAFF. The chain is built from TRBV6-5 and TRBJ1-1, with a possible D match to TRBD1 (5 bases). With 5 bases removed from V and 9 bases from J, the gap between germline ends came to 13 bases. The CDR3 totals 12 residues. Germline V gives CDR1 MNHEY, CDR2 SVGAGI.